The entry below describes one T cell receptor (beta chain). Its antigen remains unidentified. One junction end disagrees with the germline gene, perhaps due to a read error. This entry belongs to a study of monozygotic twins with cystic fibrosis. About the study: With approximately 15 PCR cycles, barcoded libraries came from 2.5 to 3.5 micrograms of fragmented DNA. Study conclusions and caveats: Co-twins had the most similar V usage for 13 of 16 pairs, J for 8. Monozygotic CF twin pairs shared significantly more nucleotide-identical clonotypes than unrelated CF individuals did.

The germline V gene encodes CDR1 SGHRS and CDR2 YFSETQ. CDR3 length equals 14 residues. Produced via immunoSEQ multiplex PCR; TCRdb's table is partial and in-frame only. The sample has some 25,000 clones; 95% to 97% are singletons. The sequence derives from a girl between 2 and 10 years old with cystic fibrosis. V is TRBV5-1 and J is TRBJ1-1; D gene ambiguous. Sequences were obtained from blood. The CDR3 loop is CASSLGRLQAEAFF. In nucleotides, the CDR3 is TGCGCCAGCAGTTTGGGTCGCCTTCAGGCTGAAGCTTTCTTT.